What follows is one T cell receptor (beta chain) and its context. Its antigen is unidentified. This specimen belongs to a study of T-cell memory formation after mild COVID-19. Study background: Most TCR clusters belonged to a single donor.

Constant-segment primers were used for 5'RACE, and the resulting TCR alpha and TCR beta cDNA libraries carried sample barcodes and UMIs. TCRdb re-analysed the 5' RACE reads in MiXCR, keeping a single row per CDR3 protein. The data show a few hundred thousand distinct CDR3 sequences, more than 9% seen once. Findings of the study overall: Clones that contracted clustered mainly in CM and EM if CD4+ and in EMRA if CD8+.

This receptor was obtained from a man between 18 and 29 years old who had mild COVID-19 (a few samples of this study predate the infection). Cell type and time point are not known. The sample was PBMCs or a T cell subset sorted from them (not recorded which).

CDR3 residues: CASSQPGTGANQPQHF. CDR3 nucleotides: TGTGCCAGCAGCCAACCAGGGACAGGGGCGAATCAGCCCCAGCATTTT. The chain uses TRBV7-2 and TRBJ1-5; the match to TRBD1 covers 10 bases. Germline CDR1 and CDR2: SGHTA and FQGNSA. J lost 4 bases, V lost 5 bases, and 8 bases had no gene match. The CDR3 is 16 residues long.